This paragraph covers one TCR beta chain sequence. TCRdb keeps only in-frame clones here, not all; method: immunoSEQ multiplex PCR. The sample records some 130,000 clones, 90% being singletons. The sample is drawn from a study of control samples from healthy donors and cancer patients. V dropped 4 bases and J dropped 1 base, with 4 bases sitting between them. The germline gives CDR1 LNHDA, CDR2 SQIVND (reference sequence). This CDR3 is built from 12 residues. The source material was blood. This sequence originates from a man aged 35-49 years in good health. The chain uses TRBV19 and TRBJ1-2, with unresolved D. The CDR3 DNA reads as TGTGCCAGTAGTAGGAGTAACTATGGCTACACCTTC. It specifies CASSRSNYGYTF.